This TCR beta chain appears in the sequencing data of a study of blood T cell repertoires in COVID-19. This table comes from immunoSEQ multiplex PCR, and its TCRdb copy is limited to in-frame clones, with some not included. The sample lists around 270,000 clones, around nine tenths occurring once. The length of the CDR3 is 13 residues. Germline loops: CDR1 MNHEY, CDR2 SVGEGT. The germline V and J ends were trimmed by 2 bases and 4 bases, with 8 bases remaining between them. The chain employs TRBV6-2 or TRBV6-3 and TRBJ1-2; no definite D call. The specimen sequenced was PBMCs or T cells enriched from blood (not recorded which). The clonotype was recovered from a woman aged 40-49 years who had been exposed to COVID-19. The DNA for the CDR3 is TGTGCCAGCAGTTACGTGGCAGGCTATGGCTACACCTTC. Translated, it gives CASSYVAGYGYTF.